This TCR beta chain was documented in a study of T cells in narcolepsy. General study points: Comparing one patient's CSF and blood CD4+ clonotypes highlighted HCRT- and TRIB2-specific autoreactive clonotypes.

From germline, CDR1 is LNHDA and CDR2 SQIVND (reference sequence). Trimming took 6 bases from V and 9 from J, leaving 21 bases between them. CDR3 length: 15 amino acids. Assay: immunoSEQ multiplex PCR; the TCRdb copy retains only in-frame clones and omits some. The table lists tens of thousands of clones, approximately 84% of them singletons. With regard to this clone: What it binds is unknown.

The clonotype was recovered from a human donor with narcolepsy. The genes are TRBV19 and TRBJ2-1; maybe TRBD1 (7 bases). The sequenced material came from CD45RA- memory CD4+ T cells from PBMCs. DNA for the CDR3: TGTGCCAGTAGCAGGGGGGAAAAGGTATACGGTGAGCAGTTCTTC. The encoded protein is CASSRGEKVYGEQFF.